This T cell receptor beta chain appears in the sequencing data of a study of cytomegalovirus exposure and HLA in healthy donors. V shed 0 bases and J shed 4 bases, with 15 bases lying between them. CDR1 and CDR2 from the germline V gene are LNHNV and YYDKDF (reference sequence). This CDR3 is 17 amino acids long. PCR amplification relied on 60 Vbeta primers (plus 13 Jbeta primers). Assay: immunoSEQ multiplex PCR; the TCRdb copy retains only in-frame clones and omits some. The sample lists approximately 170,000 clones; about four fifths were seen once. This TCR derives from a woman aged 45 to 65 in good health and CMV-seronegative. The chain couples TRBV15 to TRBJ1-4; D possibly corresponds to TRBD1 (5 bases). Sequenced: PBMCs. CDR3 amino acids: CATSRELGGVDNEKLFF. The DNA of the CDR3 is TGTGCCACCAGCAGAGAGCTTGGAGGGGTGGATAATGAAAAACTGTTTTTT.